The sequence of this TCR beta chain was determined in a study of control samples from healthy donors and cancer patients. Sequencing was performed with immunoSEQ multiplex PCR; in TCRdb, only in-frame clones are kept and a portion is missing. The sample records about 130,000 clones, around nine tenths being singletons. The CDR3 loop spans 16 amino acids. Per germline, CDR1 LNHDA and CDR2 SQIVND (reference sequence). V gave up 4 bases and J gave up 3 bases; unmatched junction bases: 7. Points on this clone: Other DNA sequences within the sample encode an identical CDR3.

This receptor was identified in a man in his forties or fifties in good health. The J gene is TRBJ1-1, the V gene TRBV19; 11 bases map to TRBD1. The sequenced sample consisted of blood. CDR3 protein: CASSTRDRGSDTEAFF. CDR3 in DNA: TGTGCCAGTAGTACCCGGGACAGGGGGAGTGACACTGAAGCTTTCTTT.